This record concerns one T cell receptor (beta chain) sequence. The data stem from a study of T cell changes during pregnancy in multiple sclerosis. This CDR3 spans 14 amino acids. Germline trimming cut 7 bases from V and 3 bases from J; bases unmatched to any gene: 5. Germline values: CDR1 MNHNY, CDR2 SVGAGI (reference sequence). Assay used: immunoSEQ multiplex PCR; TCRdb lists only in-frame clones, some missing. This sample yields approximately 28,000 clones, of which more than 70% are seen a single time; approximately 8.3% belongs to the top ten. The source was CD8+ T cells from peripheral blood mononuclear cells, collected after pregnancy. This sequence originates from a female donor with multiple sclerosis, enrolled in a pregnancy study. The genes are TRBV6-6 and TRBJ2-7; 11 nucleotides agree with TRBD1. In DNA, the CDR3 is TGTGCCAGCAAAGCCGGGACAGGGGGCTACGAGCAGTACTTC. Amino acids: CASKAGTGGYEQYF.